Shown below are 15 T cell receptor beta chains from a single sample sequenced in a study of blood T cell repertoires in COVID-19. The data were produced by immunoSEQ multiplex PCR, yet TCRdb's version contains in-frame clones alone and is incomplete. The sample lists around 150,000 clones, approximately 88% seen once, with around 13% in the top ten. Sequenced: PBMCs or T cells enriched from blood (not recorded which). These receptors originate from a woman aged 60-75 years who had recovered from COVID-19.

The V and J genes are TRBV19 and TRBJ2-5; 7 positions agree with TRBD2. The CDR3 spans 15 residues. Trimming removed 5 bases from V and 5 bases from J; junction bases left unmatched: 11. From germline, CDR1 is LNHDA and CDR2 SQIVND (reference sequence). CDR3 protein: CASSPTSVSGETQYF. The CDR3 coding sequence is TGTGCCAGTAGTCCTACTAGCGTCTCGGGGGAGACCCAGTACTTC.

The chain links TRBV5-4 to TRBJ2-5; TRBD2 matches at 14 bases. This CDR3 is 16 amino acids long. The germline V gene encodes CDR1 SGHNT and CDR2 YYREEE (reference sequence). Germline trimming cut 5 bases from V and 5 bases from J; bases unmatched to any gene: 8. The CDR3 spells CASRSAGTSGSETQYF. In nucleotides, the CDR3 is TGTGCCAGCAGGTCGGCAGGGACTAGCGGGAGTGAGACCCAGTACTTC.

V gene TRBV3-1 (or the pseudogene TRBV3-2) combines with J gene TRBJ2-3; 9 bases line up with TRBD2. CDR3 length: 15 residues. The V segment lost 4 bases and the J segment 1 base; nucleotides outside the gene matches: 3. Germline values: CDR1 LGHDT, CDR2 YNNKEL (reference sequence). CDR3 bases: TGTGCCAGCAGCCCTAGACTAGCGGGCACAGATACGCAGTATTTT. This codes for CASSPRLAGTDTQYF.

The rearrangement links TRBV2 to TRBJ2-4; TRBD1 matches 8 bases. Per germline, CDR1 SNHLY and CDR2 FYNNEI. Trimming cost V 8 bases and J 0 bases; bases outside gene matches: 3. The length of the CDR3 is 14 residues. The CDR3 DNA follows: TGTGCCAGCCGGACAGGGCTAGCCAAAAACATTCAGTACTTC. This sequence encodes CASRTGLAKNIQYF.

The chain joins TRBV9 to TRBJ2-7; weak D call: TRBD2 (5 bases). The V end lost 0 bases, the J end lost 5 bases, and 15 bases lay between the germline ends. From germline, CDR1 is SGDLS and CDR2 YYNGEE. The CDR3 is made up of 15 amino acids. CDR3 sequence: CASSVGPGSYDEQYF. CDR3 nucleotide sequence: TGTGCCAGCAGCGTAGGCCCGGGGAGCTACGACGAGCAGTACTTC.

In its sample, this clone was seen a few times. The rearrangement joins TRBV27 to TRBJ2-1; 8 bases align to TRBD2. The CDR3 covers 15 residues. Germline V gene sequence: CDR1 MNHEY, CDR2 SMNVEV (reference sequence). Trimming removed 3 bases from V and 10 bases from J; junction bases left unmatched: 11. CDR3 region: CASSLRAGEAVEQFF. In DNA form, the CDR3 reads TGTGCCAGCAGTTTGCGAGCGGGAGAGGCAGTAGAGCAGTTCTTC.

This chain connects TRBV9 to TRBJ2-7, with TRBD2 matching over 11 bases. The length of the CDR3 is 14 residues. Germline-derived CDR1 and CDR2 are SGDLS and YYNGEE. The junction had 2 bases not matched to a gene; V was cut back by 2 bases and J by 4 bases. The CDR3 coding sequence is TGTGCCAGCAGCGTGACTAGCGGGGTGTACGAGCAGTACTTC. This codes for CASSVTSGVYEQYF. The complete variable domain, with remaining parts taken from reference TRBV9 and TRBJ2-7, reads DSGVTQTPKHLITATGQRVTLRCSPRSGDLSVYWYQQSLDQGLQFLIQYYNGEERAKGNILERFSAQQFPDLHSELNLSSLELGDSALYFCASSVTSGVYEQYFGPGTRLTVT.

V is TRBV4-1 and J is TRBJ2-1, with 13 nucleotides matching TRBD2. Unmatched junction bases numbered 9, after V lost 3 bases and J lost 10 bases. Germline V gene lookup returns CDR1 MGHRA and CDR2 YSYEKL. The CDR3 extends over 16 amino acids. The chain's CDR3 is CASSQQLAGGPGEQFF. CDR3 in DNA: TGCGCCAGCAGCCAGCAACTAGCGGGAGGGCCTGGGGAGCAGTTCTTC.

The chain is built from TRBV5-4 and TRBJ2-5; maybe TRBD2 (5 bases). CDR1 is SGHNT, CDR2 YYREEE, per germline (reference sequence). CDR3 size: 14 residues. Trimming removed 2 bases from V and 5 bases from J, with 13 bases in between. This CDR3 reads CASSFPGNAETQYF. In nucleotides, the CDR3 is TGTGCCAGCAGCTTCCCGGGGAACGCGGAGACCCAGTACTTC.

This clone was seen once. The chain recombines TRBV6-1 with TRBJ2-7; 7 bases line up with TRBD1. V gave up 7 bases and J gave up 3 bases; unmatched junction bases: 9. The germline CDR1 and CDR2 sequences are MNHNS and SASEGT. The CDR3 is 14 residues long. The CDR3 region has the DNA TGTGCCAGCAACCGACAGGGAGTTTACTACGAGCAGTACTTC. Translating gives CASNRQGVYYEQYF.

The chain couples TRBV12-5 to TRBJ2-2, with a possible D match to TRBD1 (5 bases). Trimming cost V 1 base and J 2 bases, with 8 bases left between them. This CDR3 is built from 15 residues. Germline loops: CDR1 LGHNT, CDR2 FRNRAP. The CDR3 here is CASGLETANTGELFF. CDR3 nucleotide sequence: TGTGCTAGTGGTTTGGAGACAGCCAACACCGGGGAGCTGTTTTTT. Variable domain in full (rest from reference TRBV12-5 and TRBJ2-2): DARVTQTPRHKVTEMGQEVTMRCQPILGHNTVFWYRQTMMQGLELLAYFRNRAPLDDSGMPKDRFSAEMPDATLATLKIQPSEPRDSAVYFCASGLETANTGELFFGEGSRLTVL.

V gene TRBV4-1 combines with J gene TRBJ2-1, with 15 bases aligning to TRBD2. The CDR3 contains 16 residues. The V segment lost 4 bases and the J segment 9 bases; nucleotides outside the gene matches: 7. The V gene's germline CDR1 is MGHRA and CDR2 YSYEKL. CDR3 DNA sequence: TGCGCCAGCAGCCCCTGGACTAGCGGGAGGGCGGGTGAGCAGTTCTTC. As protein: CASSPWTSGRAGEQFF.

With regard to this clone: Other nucleotide sequences from this sample produce the same CDR3. This rearrangement joins TRBV10-3 to TRBJ1-5, with 9 bases matching TRBD1. The J segment lost 0 bases and the V segment lost 0 bases, leaving 0 bases of the junction unmatched. This CDR3 is 16 amino acids long. Per germline, CDR1 ENHRY and CDR2 SYGVKD. The CDR3 bases are TGTGCCATCAGTGAGTCGGGACAGGGTAGCAATCAGCCCCAGCATTTT. This translates into CAISESGQGSNQPQHF.

The count of this clone is one. V is TRBV3-1 (or the pseudogene TRBV3-2) and J is TRBJ2-3; 9 bases are shared with TRBD2. The CDR3 is 15 residues long. The V gene's germline CDR1 is LGHDT and CDR2 YNNKEL (reference sequence). The V and J ends lost 4 bases and 6 bases, in that order; junction bases with no gene match: 8. CDR3 nucleotide sequence: TGTGCCAGCAGCCCGCCTAGCGGGGTGCCGGATACGCAGTATTTT. Residues: CASSPPSGVPDTQYF.

J is TRBJ2-3 and V is TRBV18; TRBD2 agrees at 8 bases. Germline-derived CDR1 and CDR2 are KGHSH and LQKENI. CDR3 length equals 17 residues. V lost 3 bases, J lost 4 bases, and 12 bases stayed unmatched. The CDR3: CASSPIPTSAKPDTQYF. As DNA, the CDR3 is TGTGCCAGCTCACCTATCCCGACTAGCGCGAAACCAGATACGCAGTATTTT.